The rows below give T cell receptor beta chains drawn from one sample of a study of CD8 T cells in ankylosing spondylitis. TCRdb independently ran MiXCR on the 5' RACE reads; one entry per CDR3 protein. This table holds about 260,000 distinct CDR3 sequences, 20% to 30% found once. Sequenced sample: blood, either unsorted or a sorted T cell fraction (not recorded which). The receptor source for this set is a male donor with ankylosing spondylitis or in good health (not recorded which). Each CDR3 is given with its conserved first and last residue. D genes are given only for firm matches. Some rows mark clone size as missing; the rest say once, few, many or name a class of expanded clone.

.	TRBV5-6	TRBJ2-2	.	CASSFGIGSTGELFF	TGTGCCAGCAGCTTCGGAATTGGGAGCACCGGGGAGCTGTTTTTT
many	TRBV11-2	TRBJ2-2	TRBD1	CASSPDRQGAGELFF	TGTGCCAGCAGCCCCGATCGGCAGGGGGCCGGGGAGCTGTTTTTT
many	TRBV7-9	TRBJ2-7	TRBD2	CASSSRGGLFYEQYF	TGTGCCAGCAGCTCCCGCGGGGGGTTGTTCTACGAGCAGTACTTC
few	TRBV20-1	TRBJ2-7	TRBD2	CSATGGYEQYF	TGCAGTGCTACGGGGGGCTACGAGCAGTACTTC
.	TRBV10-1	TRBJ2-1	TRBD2	CASSEGAKAGVSNEQFF	TGCGCCAGCAGTGAGGGGGCGAAAGCGGGGGTCTCCAATGAGCAGTTCTTC
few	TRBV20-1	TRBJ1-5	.	CSARRQNNQPQHF	TGCAGTGCTCGCAGACAGAACAATCAGCCCCAGCATTTT
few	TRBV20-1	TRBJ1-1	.	CSARDNRRNTEAFF	TGCAGTGCTAGAGATAACAGGAGAAACACTGAAGCTTTCTTT
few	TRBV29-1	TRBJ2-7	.	CSVALAQGEQYF	TGCAGCGTTGCGCTAGCCCAAGGCGAGCAGTACTTC
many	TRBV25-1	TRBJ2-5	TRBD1	CASSDDTGGGGIQETQYF	TGTGCCAGCAGTGACGATACAGGGGGCGGAGGGATTCAAGAGACCCAGTACTTC
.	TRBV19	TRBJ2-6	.	CASSIWGRGANVLTF	TGTGCCAGTAGTATATGGGGGCGTGGGGCCAACGTCCTGACTTTC
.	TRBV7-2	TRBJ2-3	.	CASSLGPALDTQYF	TGTGCCAGCAGCTTAGGGCCTGCCCTGGATACGCAGTATTTT
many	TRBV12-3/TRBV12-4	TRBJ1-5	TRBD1	CASSPGGTGFQPQHF	TGTGCCAGCAGCCCTGGGGGGACAGGGTTTCAGCCCCAGCATTTT
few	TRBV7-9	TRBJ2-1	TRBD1	CASTRYGTGKMYEQFF	TGTGCCAGCACCAGATACGGGACAGGGAAGATGTATGAGCAGTTCTTC
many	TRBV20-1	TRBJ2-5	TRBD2	CSARRLAQETQYF	TGCAGTGCTAGGCGACTAGCCCAAGAGACCCAGTACTTC
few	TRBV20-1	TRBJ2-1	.	CSARDGRGEVGEQFF	TGCAGTGCTAGAGATGGGAGGGGGGAGGTCGGTGAGCAGTTCTTC
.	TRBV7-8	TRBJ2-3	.	CARGVMDTQYF	TGTGCCCGCGGCGTAATGGATACGCAGTATTTT
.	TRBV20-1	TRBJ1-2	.	CSARSPGDGIHGYTF	TGCAGTGCTAGATCCCCCGGGGACGGAATCCATGGCTACACCTTC
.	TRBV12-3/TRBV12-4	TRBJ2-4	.	CASSLDRVYNIQYF	TGTGCCAGCAGTTTAGACCGAGTGTATAACATTCAGTACTTC
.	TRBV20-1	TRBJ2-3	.	CSARGDGTDTQYF	TGCAGTGCTAGAGGTGATGGAACAGATACGCAGTATTTT
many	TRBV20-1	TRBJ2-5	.	CSGISGHQETQYF	TGCAGTGGGATCTCGGGGCACCAAGAGACCCAGTACTTC
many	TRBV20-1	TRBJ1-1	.	CSAMRGHPNTEAFF	TGCAGTGCTATGCGGGGACACCCCAACACTGAAGCTTTCTTT
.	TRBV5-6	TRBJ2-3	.	CASSPGVPSTDTQYF	TGTGCCAGCAGCCCCGGGGTCCCCAGCACAGATACGCAGTATTTT
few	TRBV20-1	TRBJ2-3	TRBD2	CSASSGGGDTQYF	TGCAGTGCTAGTAGCGGGGGAGGTGATACGCAGTATTTT
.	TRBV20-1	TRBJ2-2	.	CSPTPTIADTGELFF	TGCAGTCCAACTCCAACGATTGCGGACACCGGGGAGCTGTTTTTT
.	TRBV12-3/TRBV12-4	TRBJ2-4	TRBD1	CASSLALRGLQIAKNIQYF	TGTGCCAGCAGTTTAGCGCTGAGGGGGCTACAGATAGCCAAAAACATTCAGTACTTC
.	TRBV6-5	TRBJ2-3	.	CASSYEGVADTQYF	TGTGCCAGCAGTTACGAAGGGGTCGCAGATACGCAGTATTTT
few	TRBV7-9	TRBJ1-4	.	CASSLAEEKLFF	TGTGCCAGCAGCTTAGCCGAGGAAAAACTGTTTTTT
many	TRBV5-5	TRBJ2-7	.	CASSFRQTAYEQYF	TGTGCCAGCAGCTTCCGACAGACTGCCTACGAGCAGTACTTC
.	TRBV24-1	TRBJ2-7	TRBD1	CATSDSVAPGQGFYEQYF	TGTGCCACCAGTGATTCCGTTGCGCCGGGACAGGGGTTCTACGAGCAGTACTTC
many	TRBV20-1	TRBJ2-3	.	CSGTWGTDTQYF	TGCAGTGGTACGTGGGGAACAGATACGCAGTATTTT
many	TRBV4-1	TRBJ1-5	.	CASSQDRFPSNQPQHF	TGCGCCAGCAGCCAAGATAGGTTCCCTAGCAATCAGCCCCAGCATTTT
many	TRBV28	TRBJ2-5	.	CASGLGGETQYF	TGTGCCTCCGGGTTGGGAGGAGAGACCCAGTACTTC
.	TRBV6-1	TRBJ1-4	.	CASANLGLNEKLFF	TGTGCCAGCGCGAATTTAGGCCTTAATGAAAAACTGTTTTTT
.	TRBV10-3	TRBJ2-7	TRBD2	CAISYGTSGSYEQYF	TGTGCCATCAGTTACGGGACTAGCGGATCCTACGAGCAGTACTTC
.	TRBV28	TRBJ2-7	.	CASSLPQGTYEQYF	TGTGCCAGCAGTTTACCCCAGGGTACCTACGAGCAGTACTTC
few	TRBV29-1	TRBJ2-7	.	CSVKLAPGTDEQYF	TGCAGCGTTAAATTAGCCCCTGGTACGGACGAGCAGTACTTC
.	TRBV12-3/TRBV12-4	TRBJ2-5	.	CASSLQPTQETQYF	TGTGCCAGCAGTTTACAGCCAACCCAAGAGACCCAGTACTTC
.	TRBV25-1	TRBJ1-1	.	CASSEVRDGYEAFF	TGTGCCAGCAGTGAAGTCCGGGACGGTTATGAAGCTTTCTTT
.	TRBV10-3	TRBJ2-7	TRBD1	CAINSGTGSYEQYF	TGTGCCATCAATTCTGGGACAGGTTCCTACGAGCAGTACTTC
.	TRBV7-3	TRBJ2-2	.	CASSLGHQNTGELFF	TGTGCCAGCAGCTTAGGGCACCAGAACACCGGGGAGCTGTTTTTT
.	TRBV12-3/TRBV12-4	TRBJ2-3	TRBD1	CASSPSTGSADTQYF	TGTGCCAGCAGTCCGTCGACAGGGAGCGCAGATACGCAGTATTTT
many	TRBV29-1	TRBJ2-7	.	CSVRNGGQNNDSPYEQYF	TGCAGCGTCCGTAACGGGGGGCAGAATAACGATAGTCCCTACGAGCAGTACTTC
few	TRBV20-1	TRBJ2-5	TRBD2	CSARVSYSGGAGETQYF	TGCAGTGCTAGAGTATCTTATAGCGGGGGGGCTGGAGAGACCCAGTACTTC
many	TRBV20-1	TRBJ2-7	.	CSAPPRGSSYEQYF	TGCAGTGCCCCGCCCCGGGGGAGCTCCTACGAGCAGTACTTC
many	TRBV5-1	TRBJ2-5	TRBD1	CASSSQGAGQETQYF	TGCGCCAGCAGCTCACAGGGGGCAGGGCAAGAGACCCAGTACTTC
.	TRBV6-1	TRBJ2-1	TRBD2	CASLLGEGWNEQFF	TGTGCCAGTCTCTTGGGGGAGGGCTGGAATGAGCAGTTCTTC
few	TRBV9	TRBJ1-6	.	CASSADGSSPLHF	TGTGCCAGCAGCGCCGACGGTTCTTCACCCCTCCACTTT
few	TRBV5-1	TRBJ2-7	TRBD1	CASRPGQGEQYF	TGCGCCAGCAGACCGGGACAGGGTGAGCAGTACTTC
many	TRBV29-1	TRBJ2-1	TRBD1	CSVDRDRYNEQFF	TGCAGCGTTGACCGGGACAGGTACAATGAGCAGTTCTTC
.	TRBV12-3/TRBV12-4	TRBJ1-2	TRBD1	CASKKQGAYGYTF	TGTGCCAGCAAGAAACAGGGGGCCTATGGCTACACCTTC
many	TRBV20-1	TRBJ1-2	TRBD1	CSAPDRGYGYTF	TGCAGTGCGCCGGACAGGGGCTATGGCTACACCTTC
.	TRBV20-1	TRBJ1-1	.	CSVRRGPLEAFF	TGCAGTGTCAGGCGGGGTCCCCTTGAAGCTTTCTTT
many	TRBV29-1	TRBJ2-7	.	CSVRSGAQSYEQYF	TGCAGCGTCCGATCGGGGGCCCAGTCCTACGAGCAGTACTTC